This is a list of T cell receptor beta chains from one sample in a study of T cells in Graves' hyperthyroidism and ophthalmopathy. TCRdb re-called the multiplex PCR reads through MiXCR, storing one row per CDR3 protein. The top ten hold 7.5% to 8% of the sample, which has some 440,000 distinct CDR3 sequences, approximately 15% seen once. Sequencing was performed on blood. These TCRs come from a woman in her late teens or twenties with Graves' hyperthyroidism. CDR3s include the opening cysteine and the closing phenylalanine or tryptophan. A D gene is named only where the DNA matches it firmly. Clone size appears in some rows only: once, few, many, or a class for an expanded clone.

d_gene: NA; v_gene: TRBV7-8; j_gene: TRBJ1-3; len: 16; abundance: few; CDR3aa: CASSRILSASGNTIYF; CDR3nt: TGTGCCAGCAGCCGTATCCTGTCGGCCTCTGGAAACACCATATATTTT
d_gene: NA; v_gene: TRBV18; j_gene: TRBJ2-6; len: 19; abundance: few; CDR3aa: CASSDGGREYLPGANVLTF; CDR3nt: TGTGCCAGCTCTGATGGAGGCAGGGAATATCTCCCAGGGGCCAACGTCCTGACTTTC
d_gene: TRBD2; v_gene: TRBV7-9; j_gene: TRBJ2-3; len: 13; abundance: once; CDR3aa: CASKGLWQDTQYF; CDR3nt: TGTGCCAGCAAGGGACTATGGCAAGATACGCAGTATTTT
d_gene: NA; v_gene: TRBV27; j_gene: TRBJ2-7; len: 17; abundance: few; CDR3aa: CASSLAQGPADSYERYF; CDR3nt: TGTGCCAGCAGTCTGGCACAGGGTCCCGCCGACTCCTACGAGCGGTACTTC
d_gene: TRBD2; v_gene: TRBV3-1; j_gene: TRBJ2-2; len: 14; abundance: few; CDR3aa: CASSLPNSGRELFF; CDR3nt: TGTGCCAGCAGCCTTCCGAACAGCGGGAGGGAGCTGTTTTTT
d_gene: NA; v_gene: TRBV19; j_gene: TRBJ1-4; len: 12; abundance: once; CDR3aa: CAAGTINEKLFF; CDR3nt: TGTGCCGCCGGGACGATTAATGAAAAACTGTTTTTT
d_gene: TRBD1; v_gene: TRBV20-1; j_gene: TRBJ2-7; len: 16; abundance: NA; CDR3aa: CSARVFTGQGVNEQYF; CDR3nt: TGCAGTGCTAGAGTCTTTACCGGACAGGGTGTTAACGAGCAGTACTTC
d_gene: NA; v_gene: TRBV5-1; j_gene: TRBJ2-7; len: 14; abundance: many; CDR3aa: CASSLVRVPYEQYF; CDR3nt: TGCGCCAGCAGCTTGGTTCGGGTCCCCTACGAGCAGTACTTC
d_gene: NA; v_gene: TRBV12-3/TRBV12-4; j_gene: TRBJ1-5; len: 13; abundance: NA; CDR3aa: CASSLQSNQPQHF; CDR3nt: TGTGCCAGCAGTTTGCAGAGCAATCAGCCCCAGCATTTT
d_gene: NA; v_gene: TRBV7-2; j_gene: TRBJ1-4; len: 15; abundance: NA; CDR3aa: CASSLFGTGNEKLFF; CDR3nt: TGTGCCAGCAGCTTATTTGGGACCGGGAATGAAAAACTGTTTTTT
d_gene: NA; v_gene: TRBV24-1; j_gene: TRBJ2-1; len: 16; abundance: many; CDR3aa: CATSDPTGLSYNEQFF; CDR3nt: TGTGCCACCAGTGACCCAACAGGGCTCTCCTACAATGAGCAGTTCTTC
d_gene: TRBD2; v_gene: TRBV7-3; j_gene: TRBJ2-3; len: 16; abundance: many; CDR3aa: CASSFGGRVVTDTQYF; CDR3nt: TGTGCCAGCAGCTTTGGCGGGAGAGTTGTCACAGATACGCAGTATTTT
d_gene: NA; v_gene: TRBV3-1; j_gene: TRBJ1-4; len: 14; abundance: many; CDR3aa: CASSQDGILEKLFF; CDR3nt: TGTGCCAGCAGCCAAGATGGCATTTTGGAAAAACTGTTTTTT
d_gene: NA; v_gene: TRBV7-2; j_gene: TRBJ2-3; len: 17; abundance: many; CDR3aa: CASSPRLEGGLTDTQYF; CDR3nt: TGTGCCAGCAGCCCAAGATTGGAGGGGGGTCTCACAGATACGCAGTATTTT
d_gene: NA; v_gene: TRBV2; j_gene: TRBJ1-2; len: 12; abundance: few; CDR3aa: CASSLGSGGYTF; CDR3nt: TGTGCCAGCAGCCTCGGAAGCGGTGGCTACACCTTC
d_gene: NA; v_gene: TRBV27; j_gene: TRBJ2-2; len: 13; abundance: many; CDR3aa: CASGKANTGELFF; CDR3nt: TGTGCCAGCGGGAAAGCCAACACCGGGGAGCTGTTTTTT
d_gene: TRBD2; v_gene: TRBV5-1; j_gene: TRBJ2-1; len: 15; abundance: NA; CDR3aa: CASSVGTSFSNEQFF; CDR3nt: TGCGCCAGCAGCGTCGGGACTAGCTTTTCGAATGAGCAGTTCTTC
d_gene: NA; v_gene: TRBV7-9; j_gene: TRBJ2-6; len: 14; abundance: few; CDR3aa: CASWQAPGANVLTF; CDR3nt: TGTGCCTCCTGGCAGGCCCCTGGGGCCAACGTCCTGACTTTC
d_gene: TRBD2; v_gene: TRBV19; j_gene: TRBJ2-1; len: 16; abundance: NA; CDR3aa: CASISPTSGRAGEQFF; CDR3nt: TGTGCCAGTATTTCCCCGACTAGCGGGAGGGCCGGAGAGCAGTTCTTC
d_gene: NA; v_gene: TRBV3-1; j_gene: TRBJ2-3; len: 16; abundance: many; CDR3aa: CASSHPNYRSTDTQYF; CDR3nt: TGTGCCAGCAGCCACCCGAACTACCGGAGCACAGATACGCAGTATTTT
d_gene: NA; v_gene: TRBV7-8; j_gene: TRBJ2-7; len: 17; abundance: many; CDR3aa: CASSPFLRHVRLYEQYF; CDR3nt: TGTGCCAGCAGCCCTTTCCTCCGGCACGTTCGCCTCTACGAGCAGTACTTC
d_gene: TRBD2; v_gene: TRBV7-3; j_gene: TRBJ2-1; len: 15; abundance: many; CDR3aa: CASSRASAGGYEQFF; CDR3nt: TGTGCCAGCAGCCGTGCCTCAGCGGGAGGATATGAGCAGTTCTTC
d_gene: TRBD1; v_gene: TRBV2; j_gene: TRBJ1-1; len: 15; abundance: many; CDR3aa: CASSAQGLLNTEAFF; CDR3nt: TGTGCCAGCTCGGCACAGGGGCTTTTGAACACTGAAGCTTTCTTT
d_gene: NA; v_gene: TRBV2; j_gene: TRBJ1-5; len: 15; abundance: many; CDR3aa: CASRRGGWSNQPQHF; CDR3nt: TGTGCCAGCAGGAGGGGGGGATGGAGCAATCAGCCCCAGCATTTT
d_gene: NA; v_gene: TRBV6-1; j_gene: TRBJ2-7; len: 13; abundance: many; CDR3aa: CASSLGHSYEQYF; CDR3nt: TGTGCCAGCAGTTTGGGACATTCCTACGAGCAGTACTTC
d_gene: TRBD2; v_gene: TRBV29-1; j_gene: TRBJ2-1; len: 14; abundance: many; CDR3aa: CSGKTSGGTNEQFF; CDR3nt: TGCAGCGGGAAGACTAGCGGCGGAACGAATGAGCAGTTCTTC
d_gene: NA; v_gene: TRBV29-1; j_gene: TRBJ2-3; len: 14; abundance: NA; CDR3aa: CSVGSRDLTDTQYF; CDR3nt: TGCAGCGTTGGGTCCCGAGACCTCACAGATACGCAGTATTTT
d_gene: NA; v_gene: TRBV20-1; j_gene: TRBJ2-3; len: 14; abundance: NA; CDR3aa: CSASGQINTDTQYF; CDR3nt: TGCAGTGCTAGCGGTCAGATTAACACAGATACGCAGTATTTT
d_gene: NA; v_gene: TRBV2; j_gene: TRBJ1-4; len: 15; abundance: many; CDR3aa: CASKGREGNNEKLFF; CDR3nt: TGTGCCAGCAAAGGTCGTGAGGGGAATAATGAAAAACTGTTTTTT